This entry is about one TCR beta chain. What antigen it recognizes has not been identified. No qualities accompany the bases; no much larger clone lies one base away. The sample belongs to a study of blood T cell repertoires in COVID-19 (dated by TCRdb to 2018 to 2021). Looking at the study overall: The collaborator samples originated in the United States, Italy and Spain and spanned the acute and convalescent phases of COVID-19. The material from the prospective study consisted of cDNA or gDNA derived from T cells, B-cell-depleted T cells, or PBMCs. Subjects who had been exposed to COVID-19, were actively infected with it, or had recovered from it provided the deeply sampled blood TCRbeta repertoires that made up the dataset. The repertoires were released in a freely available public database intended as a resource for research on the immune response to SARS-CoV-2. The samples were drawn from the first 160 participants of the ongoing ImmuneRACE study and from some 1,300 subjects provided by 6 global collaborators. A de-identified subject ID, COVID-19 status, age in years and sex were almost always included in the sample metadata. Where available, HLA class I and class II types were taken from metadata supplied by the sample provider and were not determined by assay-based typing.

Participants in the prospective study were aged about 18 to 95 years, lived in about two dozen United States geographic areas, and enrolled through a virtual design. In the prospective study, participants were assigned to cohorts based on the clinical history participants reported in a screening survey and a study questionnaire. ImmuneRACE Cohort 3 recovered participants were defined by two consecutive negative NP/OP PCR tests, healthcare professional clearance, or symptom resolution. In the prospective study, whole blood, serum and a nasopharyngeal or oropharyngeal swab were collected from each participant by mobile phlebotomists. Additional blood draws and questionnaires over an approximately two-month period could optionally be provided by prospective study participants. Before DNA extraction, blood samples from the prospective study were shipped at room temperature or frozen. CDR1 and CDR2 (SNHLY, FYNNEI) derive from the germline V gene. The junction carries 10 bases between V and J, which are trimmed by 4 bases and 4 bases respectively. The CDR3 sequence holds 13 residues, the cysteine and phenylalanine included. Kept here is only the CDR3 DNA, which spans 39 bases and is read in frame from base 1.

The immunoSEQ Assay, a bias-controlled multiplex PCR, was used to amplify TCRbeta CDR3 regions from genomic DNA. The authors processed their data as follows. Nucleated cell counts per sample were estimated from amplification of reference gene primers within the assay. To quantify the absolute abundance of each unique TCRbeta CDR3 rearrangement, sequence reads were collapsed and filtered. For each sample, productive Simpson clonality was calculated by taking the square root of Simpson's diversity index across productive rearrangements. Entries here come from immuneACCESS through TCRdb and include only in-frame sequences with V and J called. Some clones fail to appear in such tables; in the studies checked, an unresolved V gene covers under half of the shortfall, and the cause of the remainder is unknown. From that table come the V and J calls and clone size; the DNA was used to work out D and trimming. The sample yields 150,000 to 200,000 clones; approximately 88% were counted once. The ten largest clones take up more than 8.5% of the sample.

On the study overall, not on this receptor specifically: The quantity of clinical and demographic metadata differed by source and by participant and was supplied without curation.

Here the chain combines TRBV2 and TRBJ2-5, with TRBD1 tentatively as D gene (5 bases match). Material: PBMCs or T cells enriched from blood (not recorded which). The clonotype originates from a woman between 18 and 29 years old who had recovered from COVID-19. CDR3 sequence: CASSVIGVETQYF. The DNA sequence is TGTGCCAGCAGTGTTATAGGGGTAGAGACCCAGTACTTC.